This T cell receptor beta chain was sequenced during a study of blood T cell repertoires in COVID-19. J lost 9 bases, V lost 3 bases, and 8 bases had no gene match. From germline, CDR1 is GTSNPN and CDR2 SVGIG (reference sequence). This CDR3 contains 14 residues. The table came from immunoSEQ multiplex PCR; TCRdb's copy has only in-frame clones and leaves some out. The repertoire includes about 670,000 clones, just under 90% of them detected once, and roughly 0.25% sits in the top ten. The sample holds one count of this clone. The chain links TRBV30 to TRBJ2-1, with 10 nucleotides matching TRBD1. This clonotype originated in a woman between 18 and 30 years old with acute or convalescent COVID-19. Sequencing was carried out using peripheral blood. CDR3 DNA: TGTGCCTGGAGATACGGGACAGGGGCAATTGAGCAGTTCTTC. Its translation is CAWRYGTGAIEQFF.